This T cell receptor (beta chain) was captured in a study of neoadjuvant nivolumab and ipilimumab in lung cancer. Repertoires were generated with immunoSEQ multiplex PCR, while TCRdb's copy carries only in-frame clones and drops some. The repertoire includes 44,000 or so clones, around 88% of them detected once, and approximately 3.5% sits in the top ten. The material sequenced was blood, taken before neoadjuvant nivolumab, alone or with ipilimumab. The sequence was collected from an adult with non-small cell lung cancer. Some clones in this sample may be carry-over from other donors' samples.

CDR3 sequence: CASSPSGDYNEQFF. The DNA of the CDR3 is TGTGCCAGCAGTCCTAGCGGGGATTACAATGAGCAGTTCTTC. V and J are TRBV6-4 and TRBJ2-1, with 9 bases aligning to TRBD2. With 5 bases clipped from V and 4 bases from J, the junction kept 3 bases outside the gene matches. Looked up from germline, CDR1 is MRHNA and CDR2 is SNTAGT. The CDR3 covers 14 residues.